A selection of T cell receptor beta chains follows, all from one sample in a study of control samples from healthy donors and cancer patients. Method: immunoSEQ multiplex PCR; TCRdb's copy keeps in-frame clones and lacks some. In the table there are about 130,000 clones, around 92% of which are singletons. Specimen: blood. The source of these receptors is a woman in her forties or fifties in good health. Both conserved end residues are part of each CDR3. A D gene is named only where the DNA matches it firmly. Size is omitted from some rows. Given values are once, few, many or a class for expanded clones.

TRBJ1-1 TRBV29-1 - TRBD1 CSATGVTEAFF TGCAGCGCGACAGGGGTCACTGAAGCTTTCTTT
TRBJ2-7 TRBV28 - - CVSSLARITYEQYF TGTGTCAGCAGTTTAGCGCGGATTACCTACGAGCAGTACTTC
TRBJ2-7 TRBV5-1 - - CASSLVQGQQYF TGCGCCAGCAGCTTGGTGCAGGGCCAGCAGTACTTC
TRBJ2-1 TRBV27 few - CASSFGSGGYNEQFF TGTGCCAGCAGTTTCGGGTCGGGTGGATACAATGAGCAGTTCTTC
TRBJ1-1 TRBV6-5 - - CASRARGDINTEAFF TGTGCCAGCAGGGCACGGGGGGATATAAACACTGAAGCTTTCTTT
TRBJ1-2 TRBV10-3 - - CATIRDPTGLNYGYTF TGTGCCACTATTAGAGATCCAACAGGGCTCAACTATGGCTACACCTTC
TRBJ1-5 TRBV7-2 - - CASSGASLSNQPQHF TGTGCCAGCAGTGGTGCCTCCCTTAGCAATCAGCCCCAGCATTTT
TRBJ2-5 TRBV4-2 - TRBD2 CASSQGAAGGRETQYF TGTGCCAGCAGCCAAGGGGCTGCGGGGGGGCGGGAGACCCAGTACTTC
TRBJ2-4 TRBV19 - TRBD1 CASSILGTDKNIQYF TGTGCCAGTAGTATCCTTGGGACAGATAAAAACATTCAGTACTTC
TRBJ2-7 TRBV5-1 - TRBD1 CASSRDSPYEQYF TGCGCCAGCAGCCGGGACAGCCCCTACGAGCAGTACTTC
TRBJ1-2 TRBV28 - - CASSPPQGLAGYTF TGTGCCAGCAGTCCCCCCCAGGGGCTTGCAGGCTACACCTTC
TRBJ1-5 TRBV2 - TRBD1 CASGYRGLGGSQPQHF TGTGCCAGCGGATACAGGGGGCTCGGGGGTAGTCAGCCCCAGCATTTT
TRBJ1-1 TRBV6-5 - TRBD1 CATLPRGRGGEAFF TGTGCCACCCTCCCCAGGGGGCGCGGGGGTGAAGCTTTCTTT
TRBJ2-2 TRBV7-9 - TRBD1 CASARTGNTGELFF TGTGCCAGCGCCAGGACAGGGAACACCGGGGAGCTGTTTTTT
TRBJ1-2 TRBV19 - - CASSIGGSGTYGYTF TGTGCCAGTAGTATAGGGGGATCTGGAACCTATGGCTACACCTTC
TRBJ1-1 TRBV5-1 - - CASSVGNTEAFF TGCGCCAGCAGCGTGGGGAACACTGAAGCTTTCTTT
TRBJ1-4 TRBV28 - - CATGMGSTNEKLFF TGTGCCACGGGGATGGGGTCAACTAATGAAAAACTGTTTTTT
TRBJ1-6 TRBV27 - TRBD1 CASSPGQYSPLHF TGTGCCAGCAGCCCGGGACAGTACTCACCCCTCCACTTT
TRBJ2-1 TRBV5-1 - TRBD2 CASSRTSGDLSEQFF TGCGCCAGCAGCCGGACTAGCGGGGACCTTAGTGAGCAGTTCTTC
TRBJ1-2 TRBV5-6 - - CASSVEGGPGELGNYGYTF TGTGCCAGCAGCGTGGAGGGGGGGCCGGGGGAGCTAGGGAACTATGGCTACACCTTC
TRBJ1-5 TRBV12-3/TRBV12-4 - - CASSTTNQPQHF TGTGCCAGCAGTACGACTAATCAGCCCCAGCATTTT
TRBJ1-5 TRBV7-9 - - CASSLGRHQPQHF TGTGCCAGCAGCTTAGGGAGGCATCAGCCCCAGCATTTT
TRBJ2-2 TRBV6-5 few - CASSYSIRANTGELFF TGTGCCAGCAGTTACTCGATCCGAGCGAACACCGGGGAGCTGTTTTTT
TRBJ1-2 TRBV10-3 - - CAISDSRGRINYGYTF TGTGCCATCAGTGACTCCCGGGGCCGGATAAACTATGGCTACACCTTC
TRBJ1-1 TRBV5-4 - - CASSPGGLNTEAFF TGTGCCAGCAGCCCGGGAGGGCTGAACACTGAAGCTTTCTTT
TRBJ1-1 TRBV7-9 - - CASRPPTGLNTEAFF TGTGCCAGCAGGCCCCCTACAGGGCTGAACACTGAAGCTTTCTTT
TRBJ1-2 TRBV28 - - CASRRQRVGYTF TGTGCCAGCAGGAGGCAACGGGTCGGCTACACCTTC
TRBJ2-5 TRBV4-1 - - CASSQVHSEARQETQYF TGCGCCAGCAGCCAAGTACACAGCGAAGCAAGACAAGAGACCCAGTACTTC
TRBJ2-1 TRBV30 few - CAGTTGTYVDNEQFF TGTGCCGGCACGACAGGGACTTACGTGGACAATGAGCAGTTCTTC
TRBJ2-7 TRBV5-6 - - CASSLASGRGYEQYF TGTGCCAGCAGCTTGGCGAGCGGCAGAGGATACGAGCAGTACTTC
TRBJ2-7 TRBV11-2 - TRBD1 CASSPLTGGSYEQYF TGTGCCAGCAGCCCCCTGACAGGGGGGTCCTACGAGCAGTACTTC